This TCR beta chain was observed in a study of blood T cell repertoires in COVID-19 (dated by TCRdb to the early 2020s). A note on the overall study: Collaborator samples came from the United States, Italy and Spain and covered acute and convalescent phases of COVID-19. Subjects who had been exposed to COVID-19, were actively infected with it, or had recovered from it provided the deeply sampled blood TCRbeta repertoires that made up the dataset. Where available, HLA class I and class II types were taken from metadata supplied by the sample provider and were not determined by assay-based typing. The repertoires were released in a freely available public database intended as a resource for research on the immune response to SARS-CoV-2. The prospective study material was composed of cDNA or gDNA derived from T cells, B-cell-depleted T cells, or PBMCs. The samples were drawn from two sources: the first 160 participants of the ongoing ImmuneRACE study, and 1,254 subjects contributed by 6 global collaborators. Sample metadata almost always included a de-identified subject ID, COVID-19 status, age in years and sex. General findings and caveats noted by the study authors: How much clinical and demographic metadata was included differed by source and by participant, and the metadata was provided uncurated.

This clone appeared a few times. Its antigen is unknown. It has no much larger one-base neighbor in the sample; base qualities were not kept. Whole blood was collected in K2EDTA tubes by collaborating institutions according to the institutions' own protocols. Collaborator samples were shipped for TCRbeta analysis as frozen whole blood, isolated PBMCs, or DNA extracted from either sample type. The immunoSEQ Assay, a bias-controlled multiplex PCR, was used to amplify TCRbeta CDR3 regions from genomic DNA. For the original study's pipeline: The number of nucleated cells in each sample was estimated by amplification of reference gene primers within the assay. To quantify the absolute abundance of each unique TCRbeta CDR3 rearrangement, sequence reads were collapsed and filtered. For each sample, productive Simpson clonality was calculated as the square root of Simpson's diversity index across productive rearrangements. The source is immuneACCESS, and TCRdb retained only in-frame sequences with V and J called. Part of the clones is not carried over; for the studies checked, unresolved V genes explain less than half of this, and the remainder is unexplained. For V, J and clone size, that table is used; D and trimming come from the DNA. The sample table records under 40,000 clones; roughly 90% of these occur just once. About 6.5% of the sample is taken by the ten largest.

The sample taken for sequencing was peripheral blood. The clonotype comes from a human donor in a cohort sampled during active COVID-19.

The nucleotide sequence is TGTGCCAGCGCCCCAGGGGGTGCCACAGATACGCAGTATTTT. The resulting protein is CASAPGGATDTQYF. The chain joins TRBV6-4 to TRBJ2-3, and 7 junctional nucleotides match TRBD1. CDR1 and CDR2 are read off the germline V gene as MRHNA and SNTAGT. Trimming accounts for 8 bases at V and 2 bases at J, while the number of junction bases matched to no gene is 7. There are 14 amino acids in the CDR3, from cysteine to phenylalanine inclusive. Only the CDR3 part of the read is kept: 42 bases, read in frame from the first base.